The present entry profiles one T cell receptor beta chain with its context. Its antigen is currently unknown. The CDR3 length is 13 residues. V was trimmed by 0 bases and J by 5 bases, leaving 6 bases between them. Germline values: CDR1 SGHRS, CDR2 YFSETQ. One entry per CDR3 protein, called by TCRdb with MiXCR from the reads. The sample shows roughly 990,000 distinct CDR3 sequences, roughly 30% of them seen only once. This entry is derived from a study of T cell repertoires in cytomegalovirus infection. Background on the study: Recently described HLA-C-restricted plus well-studied HLA-B-restricted CMV epitopes were used. Public TCR beta signatures were indicative of both CMV infection and a matching HLA type. Notes on the study in general: Cumulative public TCR beta family frequency identified carriers of CMV plus the relevant HLA. In two of eight donors, the top clonotype was HLA-C-restricted CMV-specific.

This specimen was cultured CD8+ T cells from PBMCs, taken from culture after CMV antigen stimulation. The chain has TRBV5-1 and TRBJ2-1, with unresolved D. The sequence was collected from a human donor in good health (CMV status not recorded). Some clones in this sample may be carry-over from other donors' samples. The CDR3 DNA reads as TGCGCCAGCAGCTTGGCCGAAAACAATGAGCAGTTCTTC. This translates into CASSLAENNEQFF.